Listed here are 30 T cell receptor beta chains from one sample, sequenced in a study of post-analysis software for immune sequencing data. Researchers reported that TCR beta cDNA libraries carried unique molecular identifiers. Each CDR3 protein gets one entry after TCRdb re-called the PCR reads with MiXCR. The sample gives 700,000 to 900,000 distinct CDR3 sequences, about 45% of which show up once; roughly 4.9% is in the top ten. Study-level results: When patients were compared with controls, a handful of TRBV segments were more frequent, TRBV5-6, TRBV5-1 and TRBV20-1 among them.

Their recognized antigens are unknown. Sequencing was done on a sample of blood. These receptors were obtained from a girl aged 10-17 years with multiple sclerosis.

The DNA of the CDR3 is TGTGCCAGCAGCTTAGAGGGGTCCCAAGAGACCCAGTACTTC. The encoded protein is CASSLEGSQETQYF. V usage is TRBV7-9 and J usage is TRBJ2-5; the D gene is possibly TRBD1 (5 bases). This CDR3 comprises 14 residues. Germline V lookup: CDR1 SEHNR, CDR2 FQNEAQ (reference sequence). V was clipped by 1 base and J by 1 base, with 7 bases between them.

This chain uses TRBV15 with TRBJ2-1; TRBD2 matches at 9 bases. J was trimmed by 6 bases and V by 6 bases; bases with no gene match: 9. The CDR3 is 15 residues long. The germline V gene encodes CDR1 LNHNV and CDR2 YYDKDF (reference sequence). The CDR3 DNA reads TGTGCCACCAGTACCGGGACTAGCATGGGCAATGAGCAGTTCTTC. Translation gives CATSTGTSMGNEQFF.

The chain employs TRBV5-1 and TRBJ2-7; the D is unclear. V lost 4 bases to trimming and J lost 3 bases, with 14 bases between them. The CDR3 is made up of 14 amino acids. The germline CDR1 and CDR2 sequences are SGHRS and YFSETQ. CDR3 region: CASSLDQNYYEQYF. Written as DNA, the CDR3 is TGCGCCAGCAGCCTGGACCAGAACTACTACGAGCAGTACTTC.

CDR3 loop: CSVDDLDTQYF. CDR3 bases: TGCAGCGTTGATGATTTGGATACGCAGTATTTT. V is TRBV29-1 and J is TRBJ2-3, with unresolved D. Germline CDR1 reads SQVTM; CDR2 reads ANQGSEA. The CDR3 runs 11 residues. The germline V and J ends were trimmed by 3 bases and 6 bases, with 7 bases remaining between them.

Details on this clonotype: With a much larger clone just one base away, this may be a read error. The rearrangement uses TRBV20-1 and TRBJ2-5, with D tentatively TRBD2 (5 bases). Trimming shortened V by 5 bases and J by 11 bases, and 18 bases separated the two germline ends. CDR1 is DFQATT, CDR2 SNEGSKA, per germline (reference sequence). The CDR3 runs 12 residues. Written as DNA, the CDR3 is TGCAGTGCTGGCGGACTGACGAATGAGCAGTACTTC. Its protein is CSAGGLTNEQYF.

CDR3 nucleotide sequence: TGTGCCAGCAGCACCCGGACAAATCATGAAAAACTGTTTTTT. Its protein product is CASSTRTNHEKLFF. The chain employs TRBV7-8 and TRBJ1-4, with D possibly matching TRBD1 (5 bases). Looked up from germline, CDR1 is SGHVS and CDR2 is FQNEAQ. This CDR3 is 14 amino acids long. Trimming removed 5 bases at V and 6 bases at J, with 13 bases between.

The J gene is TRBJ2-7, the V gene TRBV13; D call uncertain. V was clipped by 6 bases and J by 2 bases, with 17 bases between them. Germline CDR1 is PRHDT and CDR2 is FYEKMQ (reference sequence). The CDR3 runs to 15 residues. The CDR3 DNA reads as TGTGCCAGCAGTCTTACTAAGGTTTACCCCTACGAGCAGTACTTC. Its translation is CASSLTKVYPYEQYF.

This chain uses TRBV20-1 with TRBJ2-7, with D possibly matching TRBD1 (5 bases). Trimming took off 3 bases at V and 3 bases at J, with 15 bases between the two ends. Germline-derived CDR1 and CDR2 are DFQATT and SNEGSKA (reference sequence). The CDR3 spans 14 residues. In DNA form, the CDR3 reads TGCAGTGCTAGGTCAGGGCCCTCTGGCTACGAGCAGTACTTC. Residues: CSARSGPSGYEQYF.

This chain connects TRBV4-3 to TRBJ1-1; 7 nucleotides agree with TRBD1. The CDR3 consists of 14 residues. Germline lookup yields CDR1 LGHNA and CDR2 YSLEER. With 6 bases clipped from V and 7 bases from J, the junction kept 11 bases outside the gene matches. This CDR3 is CASSPREGAGEAFF. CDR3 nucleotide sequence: TGCGCCAGCAGTCCCCGAGAGGGGGCAGGTGAAGCTTTCTTT.

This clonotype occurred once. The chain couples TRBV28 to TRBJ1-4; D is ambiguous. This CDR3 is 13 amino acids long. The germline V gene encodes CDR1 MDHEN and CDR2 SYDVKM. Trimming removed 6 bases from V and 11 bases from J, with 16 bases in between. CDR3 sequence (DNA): TGTGCCAGCAGCTGGTCGGGTGGGGATAAACTGTTTTTT. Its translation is CASSWSGGDKLFF.

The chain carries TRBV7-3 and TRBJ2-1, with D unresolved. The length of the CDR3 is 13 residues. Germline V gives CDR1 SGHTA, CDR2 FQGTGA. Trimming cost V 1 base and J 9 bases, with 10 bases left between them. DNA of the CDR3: TGTGCCAGCAGCTTAAGTGTCGGCGGTGAGCAGTTCTTC. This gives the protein CASSLSVGGEQFF. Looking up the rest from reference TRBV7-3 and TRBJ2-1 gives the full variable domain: GAGVSQTPSNKVTEKGKYVELRCDPISGHTALYWYRQSLGQGPEFLIYFQGTGAADDSGLPNDRFFAVRPEGSVSTLKIQRTERGDSAVYLCASSLSVGGEQFFGPGTRLTVL.

CDR3: CASYPEGNPSIGQGLPAEQFF. The CDR3 nucleotides read TGTGCCAGCTATCCGGAAGGGAACCCGAGCATCGGACAGGGTCTCCCGGCTGAGCAGTTCTTC. V and J are TRBV28 and TRBJ2-1, with 8 bases identical to TRBD1. The trim removed 8 bases at V and 9 bases at J, leaving 33 bases unmatched. The CDR3 has 21 residues. Germline loops: CDR1 MDHEN, CDR2 SYDVKM.

CDR3 DNA sequence: TGCGCCAGCAGTACTCAGCCCCAGCATTTT. Translating it yields CASSTQPQHF. The chain carries TRBV5-1 and TRBJ1-5, with no clear D. Between the trimmed V and J ends, which lost 5 bases and 6 bases, there was a span of 3 bases. This CDR3 comprises 10 residues. Germline assignment: CDR1 SGHRS and CDR2 YFSETQ. Looking up the rest from reference TRBV5-1 and TRBJ1-5 gives the full variable domain: KAGVTQTPRYLIKTRGQQVTLSCSPISGHRSVSWYQQTPGQGLQFLFEYFSETQRNKGNFPGRFSGRQFSNSRSEMNVSTLELGDSALYLCASSTQPQHFGDGTRLSIL.

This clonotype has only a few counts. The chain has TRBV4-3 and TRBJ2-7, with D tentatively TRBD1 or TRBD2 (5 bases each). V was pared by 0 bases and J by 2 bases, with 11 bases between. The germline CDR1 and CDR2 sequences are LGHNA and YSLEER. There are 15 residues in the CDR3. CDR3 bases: TGCGCCAGCAGCCAAGAGAGGGGCCCTCCCTACGAGCAGTACTTC. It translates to CASSQERGPPYEQYF.

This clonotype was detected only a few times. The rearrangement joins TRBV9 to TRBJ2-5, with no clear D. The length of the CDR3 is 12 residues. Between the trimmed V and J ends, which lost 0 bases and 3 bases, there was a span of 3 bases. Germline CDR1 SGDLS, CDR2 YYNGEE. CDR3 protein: CASSVGEETQYF. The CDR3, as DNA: TGTGCCAGCAGCGTAGGGGAAGAGACCCAGTACTTC. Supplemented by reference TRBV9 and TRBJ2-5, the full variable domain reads DSGVTQTPKHLITATGQRVTLRCSPRSGDLSVYWYQQSLDQGLQFLIQYYNGEERAKGNILERFSAQQFPDLHSELNLSSLELGDSALYFCASSVGEETQYFGPGTRLLVL.

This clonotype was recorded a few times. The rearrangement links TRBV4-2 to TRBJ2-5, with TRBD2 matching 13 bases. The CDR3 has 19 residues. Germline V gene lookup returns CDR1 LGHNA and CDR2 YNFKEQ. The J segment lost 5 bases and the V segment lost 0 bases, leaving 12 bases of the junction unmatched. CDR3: CASSQDATSGRPSRETQYF. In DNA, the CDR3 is TGTGCCAGCAGCCAAGATGCGACTAGCGGGAGGCCCTCCCGGGAGACCCAGTACTTC.

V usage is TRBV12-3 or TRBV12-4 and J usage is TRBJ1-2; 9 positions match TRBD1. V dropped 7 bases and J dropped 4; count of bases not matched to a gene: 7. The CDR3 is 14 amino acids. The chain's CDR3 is CASTTGQGTYGYTF. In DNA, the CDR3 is TGTGCCAGCACCACCGGACAGGGGACCTATGGCTACACCTTC.

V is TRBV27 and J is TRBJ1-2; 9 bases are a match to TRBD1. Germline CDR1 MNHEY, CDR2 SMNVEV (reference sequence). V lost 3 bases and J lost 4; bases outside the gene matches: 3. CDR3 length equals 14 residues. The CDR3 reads CASSFNRGPYGYTF. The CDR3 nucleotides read TGTGCCAGCAGTTTCAACAGGGGGCCCTATGGCTACACCTTC.

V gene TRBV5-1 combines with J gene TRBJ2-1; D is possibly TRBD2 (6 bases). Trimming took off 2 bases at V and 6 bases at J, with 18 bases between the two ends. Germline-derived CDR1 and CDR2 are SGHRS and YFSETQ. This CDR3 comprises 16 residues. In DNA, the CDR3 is TGCGCCAGCAGCTTCCCAGCGAGCGGGTCAGGCAATGAGCAGTTCTTC. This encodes CASSFPASGSGNEQFF.

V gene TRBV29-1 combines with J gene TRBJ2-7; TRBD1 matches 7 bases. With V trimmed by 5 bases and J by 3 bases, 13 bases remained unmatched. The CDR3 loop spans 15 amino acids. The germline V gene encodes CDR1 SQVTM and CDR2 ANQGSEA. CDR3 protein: CSVILTGTANYEQYF. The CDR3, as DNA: TGCAGCGTTATTTTGACCGGGACAGCCAACTACGAGCAGTACTTC.

DNA of the CDR3: TGTGCCAGCAGCGAGCGTGGATTAATCTACGAGCAGTACTTC. This translates into CASSERGLIYEQYF. J is TRBJ2-7 and V is TRBV7-9, with D unclear. This CDR3 region has 14 residues. V dropped 5 bases and J dropped 3 bases, with 14 bases sitting between them. In germline, CDR1 is SEHNR, CDR2 FQNEAQ (reference sequence). The entire variable domain, with the rest obtained from reference TRBV7-9 and TRBJ2-7, is as follows: DTGVSQNPRHKITKRGQNVTFRCDPISEHNRLYWYRQTLGQGPEFLTYFQNEAQLEKSRLLSDRFSAERPKGSFSTLEIQRTEQGDSAMYLCASSERGLIYEQYFGPGTRLTVT.

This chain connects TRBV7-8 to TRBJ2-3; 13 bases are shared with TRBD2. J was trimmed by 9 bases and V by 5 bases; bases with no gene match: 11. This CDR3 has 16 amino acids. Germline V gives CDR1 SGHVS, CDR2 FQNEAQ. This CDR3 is CASSPRLAGGGSTQYF. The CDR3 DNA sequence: TGTGCCAGCAGCCCCAGACTAGCGGGAGGCGGGTCGACGCAGTATTTT. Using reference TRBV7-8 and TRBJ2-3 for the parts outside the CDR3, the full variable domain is GAGVSQSPRYKVAKRGQDVALRCDPISGHVSLFWYQQALGQGPEFLTYFQNEAQLDKSGLPSDRFFAERPEGSVSTLKIQRTQQEDSAVYLCASSPRLAGGGSTQYFGPGTRLTVL.

The CDR3 DNA reads as TGTGCCTGGAGGGGCACAGATACGCAGTATTTT. This sequence encodes CAWRGTDTQYF. The J gene is TRBJ2-3, the V gene TRBV30; the D is unclear. The V gene lost 3 bases and the J gene lost 1 base, with 2 bases spanning the gap. Germline values: CDR1 GTSNPN, CDR2 SVGIG (reference sequence). This CDR3 region has 11 residues.

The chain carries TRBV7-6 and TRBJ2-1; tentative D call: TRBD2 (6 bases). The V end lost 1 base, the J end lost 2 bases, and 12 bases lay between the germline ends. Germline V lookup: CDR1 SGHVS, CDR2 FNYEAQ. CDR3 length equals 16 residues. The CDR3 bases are TGTGCCAGCAGCTTAGGCGGGACCAGCGCCTACAATGAGCAGTTCTTC. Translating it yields CASSLGGTSAYNEQFF.

Written as DNA, the CDR3 is TGTGCCAGCAGCCCTACGGACAGGGTTAGGATAGAGACCCAGTACTTC. Protein product: CASSPTDRVRIETQYF. The chain is built from TRBV7-9 and TRBJ2-5, with 8 positions matching TRBD1. The ends lost 5 bases at V and 4 bases at J; junction bases unmatched: 12. The CDR3 has 16 residues. CDR1 is SEHNR, CDR2 FQNEAQ, per germline (reference sequence).

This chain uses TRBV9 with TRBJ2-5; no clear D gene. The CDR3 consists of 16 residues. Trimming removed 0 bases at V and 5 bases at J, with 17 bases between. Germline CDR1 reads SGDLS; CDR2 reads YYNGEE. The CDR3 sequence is CASSVGRQALGETQYF. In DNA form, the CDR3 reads TGTGCCAGCAGCGTAGGAAGGCAGGCGCTGGGGGAGACCCAGTACTTC.

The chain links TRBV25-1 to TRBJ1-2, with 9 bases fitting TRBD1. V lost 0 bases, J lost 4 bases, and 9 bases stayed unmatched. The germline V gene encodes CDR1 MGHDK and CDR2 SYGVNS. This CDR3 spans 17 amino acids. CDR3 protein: CASSEYFEGDRAYGYTF. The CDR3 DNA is TGTGCCAGCAGTGAATATTTTGAAGGGGACAGGGCCTATGGCTACACCTTC.

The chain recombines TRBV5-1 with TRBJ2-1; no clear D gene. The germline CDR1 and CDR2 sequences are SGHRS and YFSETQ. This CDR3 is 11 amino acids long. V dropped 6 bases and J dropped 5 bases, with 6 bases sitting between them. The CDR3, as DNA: TGCGCCAGCATGGCAGACAATGAGCAGTTCTTC. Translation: CASMADNEQFF.

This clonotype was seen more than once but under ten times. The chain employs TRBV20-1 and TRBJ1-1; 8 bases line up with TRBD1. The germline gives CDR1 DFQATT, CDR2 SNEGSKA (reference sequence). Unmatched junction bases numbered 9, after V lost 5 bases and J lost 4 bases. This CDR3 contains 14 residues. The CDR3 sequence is CSARTGMISTEAFF. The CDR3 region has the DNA TGCAGTGCTCGGACAGGGATGATCAGCACTGAAGCTTTCTTT.

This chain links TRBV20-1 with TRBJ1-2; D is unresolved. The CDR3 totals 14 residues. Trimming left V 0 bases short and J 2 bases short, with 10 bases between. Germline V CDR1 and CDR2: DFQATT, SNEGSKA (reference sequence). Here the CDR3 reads CSARDRITNYGYTF. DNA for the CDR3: TGCAGTGCTAGAGATCGGATAACGAACTATGGCTACACCTTC.